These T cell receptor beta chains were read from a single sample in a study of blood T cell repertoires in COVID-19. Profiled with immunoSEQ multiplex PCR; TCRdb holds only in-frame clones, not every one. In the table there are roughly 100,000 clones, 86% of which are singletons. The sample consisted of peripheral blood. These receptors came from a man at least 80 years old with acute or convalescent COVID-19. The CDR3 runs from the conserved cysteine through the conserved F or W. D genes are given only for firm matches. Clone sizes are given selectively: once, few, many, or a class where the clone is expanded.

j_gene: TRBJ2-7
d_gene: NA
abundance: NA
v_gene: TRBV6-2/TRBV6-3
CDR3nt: TGTGCCAGCAGCCAATCCAGGGGCTGGGTCTCCTACGAGCAGTACTTC
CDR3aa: CASSQSRGWVSYEQYF

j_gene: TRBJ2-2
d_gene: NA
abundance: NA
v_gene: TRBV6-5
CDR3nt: TGTGCCAGCAGTCCCAAATGGGAGCTGTTTTTT
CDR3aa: CASSPKWELFF

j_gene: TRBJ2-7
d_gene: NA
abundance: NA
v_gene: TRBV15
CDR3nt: TGTGCCACCAGCAGGGCCCAACGCTACGAGCAGTACTTC
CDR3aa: CATSRAQRYEQYF

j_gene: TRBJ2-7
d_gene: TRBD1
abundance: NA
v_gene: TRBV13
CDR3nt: TGTGCCAGCAGCGTCGACAGGGGATCTTACGAGCAGTACTTC
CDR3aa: CASSVDRGSYEQYF

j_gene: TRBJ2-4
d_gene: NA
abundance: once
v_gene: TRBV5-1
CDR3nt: TGCGCCAGCAGCTTCACGGGAGCCAAAAACATTCAGTACTTC
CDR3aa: CASSFTGAKNIQYF

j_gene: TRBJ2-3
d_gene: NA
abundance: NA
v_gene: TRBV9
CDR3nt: TGTGCCAGCAGCGTAGGCCTCGGCGGGATCAGCACAGATACGCAGTATTTT
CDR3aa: CASSVGLGGISTDTQYF

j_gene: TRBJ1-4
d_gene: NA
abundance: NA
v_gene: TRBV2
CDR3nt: TGTGCCAGCAGTGTAACGGGGACTAATGAAAAACTGTTTTTT
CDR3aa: CASSVTGTNEKLFF

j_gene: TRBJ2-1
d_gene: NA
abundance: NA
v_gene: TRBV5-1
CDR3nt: TGCGCCAGCAGCGTCGGACAGAACAATGAGCAGTTCTTC
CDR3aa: CASSVGQNNEQFF

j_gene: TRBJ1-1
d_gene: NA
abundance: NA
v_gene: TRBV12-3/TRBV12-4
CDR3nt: TGTGCCAGCAGTTTAAGAGCGAACACTGAAGCTTTCTTT
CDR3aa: CASSLRANTEAFF

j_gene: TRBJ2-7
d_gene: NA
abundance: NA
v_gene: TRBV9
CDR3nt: TGTGCCAGCAGCGTATCGGGAGATACCTACGAGCAGTACTTC
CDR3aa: CASSVSGDTYEQYF

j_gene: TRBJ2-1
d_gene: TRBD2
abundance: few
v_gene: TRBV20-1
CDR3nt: TGCAGTGCTAGTAAGTCCAGCGGGAGTTTGAATGAGCAGTTCTTC
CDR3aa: CSASKSSGSLNEQFF

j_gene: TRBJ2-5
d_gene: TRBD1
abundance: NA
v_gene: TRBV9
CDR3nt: TGTGCCAGCAGCGTAGGACAGGGAGAGACCCAGTACTTC
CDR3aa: CASSVGQGETQYF

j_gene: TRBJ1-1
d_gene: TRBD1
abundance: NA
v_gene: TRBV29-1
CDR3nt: TGCAGCGTTGAAGAGGGACAGGCCGCTTTCTTT
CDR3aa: CSVEEGQAAFF

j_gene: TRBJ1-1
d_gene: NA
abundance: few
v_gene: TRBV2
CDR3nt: TGTGCCAGCAGTATAAACACTGAAGCTTTCTTT
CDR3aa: CASSINTEAFF

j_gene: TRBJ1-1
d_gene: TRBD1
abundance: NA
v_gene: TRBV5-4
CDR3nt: TGTGCCAGCAGCCCCTGGCCGACAGGGATGAACACTGAAGCTTTCTTT
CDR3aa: CASSPWPTGMNTEAFF

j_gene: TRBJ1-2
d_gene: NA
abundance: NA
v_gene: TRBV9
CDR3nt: TGTGCCAGCAGTCCCGGAGGGCAGAACTATGGCTACACCTTC
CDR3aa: CASSPGGQNYGYTF

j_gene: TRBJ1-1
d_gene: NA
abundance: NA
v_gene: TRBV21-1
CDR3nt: TGTGCCAGCAGCAAGTATCAGGGGGGAACGAACGCTGAAGCTTTCTTT
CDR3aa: CASSKYQGGTNAEAFF

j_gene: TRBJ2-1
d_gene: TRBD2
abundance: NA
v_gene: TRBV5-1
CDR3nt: TGCGCCAGCAGCTTGGGACTAGCGACGAGCTCCTACAATGAGCAGTTCTTC
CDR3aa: CASSLGLATSSYNEQFF

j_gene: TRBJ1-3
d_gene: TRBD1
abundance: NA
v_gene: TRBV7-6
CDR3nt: TGTGCCAGCAGTCGATCTGACAGGGCTAGGGCCATATATTTT
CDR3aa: CASSRSDRARAIYF

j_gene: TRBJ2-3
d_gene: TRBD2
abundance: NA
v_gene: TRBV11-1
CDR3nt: TGTGCCAGCAGCATAGCGGGAGGGGAGACAGGTACGCAGTATTTT
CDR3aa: CASSIAGGETGTQYF

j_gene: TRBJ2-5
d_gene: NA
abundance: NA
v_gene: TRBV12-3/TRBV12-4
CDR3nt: TGTGCCAGCAGCCTCACAGGGCGAGAGACCCAGTACTTC
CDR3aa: CASSLTGRETQYF

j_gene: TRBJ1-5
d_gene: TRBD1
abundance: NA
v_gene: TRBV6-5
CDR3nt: TGTGCCAGCAGTTACTACAGGGGAAATCAGCCCCAGCATTTT
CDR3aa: CASSYYRGNQPQHF

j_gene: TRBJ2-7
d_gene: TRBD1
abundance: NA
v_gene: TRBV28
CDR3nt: TGTGCCAGCAGCGACAGGGCCCCGTTCCAGCAGTACTTC
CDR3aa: CASSDRAPFQQYF

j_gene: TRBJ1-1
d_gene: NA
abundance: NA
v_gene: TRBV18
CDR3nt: TGTGCCAGCTCACCTGCGCTGAACACTGAAGCTTTCTTT
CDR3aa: CASSPALNTEAFF

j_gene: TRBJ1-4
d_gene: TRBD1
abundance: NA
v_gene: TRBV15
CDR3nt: TGTGCCACCAGCAGAGATGGACAGGGGAGACCAAAACTGTTTTTT
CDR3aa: CATSRDGQGRPKLFF

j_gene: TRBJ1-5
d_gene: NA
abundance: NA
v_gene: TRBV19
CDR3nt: TGTGCCAGTAGTATAATGGGAGTCGGAGGGAATCAGCCCCAGCATTTT
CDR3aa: CASSIMGVGGNQPQHF

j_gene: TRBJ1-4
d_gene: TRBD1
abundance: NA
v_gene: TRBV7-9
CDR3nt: TGTGCCAGCAGCTTAGTCCAGGGGGCCGATGAAAAACTGTTTTTT
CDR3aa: CASSLVQGADEKLFF

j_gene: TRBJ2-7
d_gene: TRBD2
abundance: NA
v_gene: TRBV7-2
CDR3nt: TGTGCCAGCAGCTTAGCAGCGGGAGGCTACGAGCAGTACTTC
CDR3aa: CASSLAAGGYEQYF

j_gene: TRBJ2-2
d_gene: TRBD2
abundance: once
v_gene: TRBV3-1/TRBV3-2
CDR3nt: TGTGCCAGCAGCCAAGTCCCTAGCGGAAACACCGGGGAGCTGTTTTTT
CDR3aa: CASSQVPSGNTGELFF

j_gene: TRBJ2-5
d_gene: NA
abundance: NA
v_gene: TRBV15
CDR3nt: TGTGCCACCAGCAGTGCCCAGACTTGGAACTTGGAGACCCAGTACTTC
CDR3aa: CATSSAQTWNLETQYF

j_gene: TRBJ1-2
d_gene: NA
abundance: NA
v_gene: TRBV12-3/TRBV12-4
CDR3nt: TGTGCCAGCAGTTATCAGGGAAACTATGGCTACACCTTC
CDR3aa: CASSYQGNYGYTF

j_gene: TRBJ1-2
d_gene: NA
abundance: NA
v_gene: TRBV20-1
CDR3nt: TGCAGTGCTAGAGATGTTCTCGGCTACACCTTC
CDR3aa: CSARDVLGYTF

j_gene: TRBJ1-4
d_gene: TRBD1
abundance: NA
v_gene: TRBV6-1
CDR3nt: TGTGCCAGCAGTGACGGGACAGGGGGAAGGAGGAGGATTTTT
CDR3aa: CASSDGTGGRRRIF

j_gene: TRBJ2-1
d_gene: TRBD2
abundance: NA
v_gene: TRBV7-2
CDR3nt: TGTGCCAGCAGCCGGCTAGCGGGGGCTAGCTCCTACAATGAGCAGTTCTTC
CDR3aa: CASSRLAGASSYNEQFF

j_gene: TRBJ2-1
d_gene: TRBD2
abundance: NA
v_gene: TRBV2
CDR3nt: TGTGCCAGCAGTGTAGGTCTAGCGGGAATACGGAATGAGCAGTTCTTC
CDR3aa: CASSVGLAGIRNEQFF

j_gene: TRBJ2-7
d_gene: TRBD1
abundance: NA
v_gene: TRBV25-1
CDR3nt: TGTGCCAGCAGTGTGCAGGGGGCCTACGAGCAGTACTTC
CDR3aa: CASSVQGAYEQYF

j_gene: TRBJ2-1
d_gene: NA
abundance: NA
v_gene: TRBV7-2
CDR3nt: TGTGCCAGCAGCGACGTGACGGGGTACAATGAGCAGTTCTTC
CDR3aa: CASSDVTGYNEQFF

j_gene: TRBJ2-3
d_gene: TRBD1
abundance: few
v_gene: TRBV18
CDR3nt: TGTGCCAGCTCACCACCGGGACAGGGGGCCACAGATACGCAGTATTTT
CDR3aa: CASSPPGQGATDTQYF

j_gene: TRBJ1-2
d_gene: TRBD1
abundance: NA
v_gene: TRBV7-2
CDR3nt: TGTGCCAGCAGCTTCTCTAGGACAGGGTATGGCTACACCTTC
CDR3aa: CASSFSRTGYGYTF

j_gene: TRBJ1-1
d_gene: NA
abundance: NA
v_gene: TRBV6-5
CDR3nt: TGTGCCAGCAGTTACTCTAGCCGACGAGACGGCGCTGAAGCTTTCTTT
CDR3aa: CASSYSSRRDGAEAFF

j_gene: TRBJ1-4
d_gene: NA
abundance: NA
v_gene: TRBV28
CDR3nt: TGTGCCAGCAGGCCCGAGGGGGGGCATGGAAAACTGTTTTTT
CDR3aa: CASRPEGGHGKLFF

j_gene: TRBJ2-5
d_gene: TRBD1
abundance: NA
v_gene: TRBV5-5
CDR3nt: TGTGCCAGTGCGAACGGAGGACAGGGGTACGGAGAGACCCAGTACTTC
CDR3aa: CASANGGQGYGETQYF

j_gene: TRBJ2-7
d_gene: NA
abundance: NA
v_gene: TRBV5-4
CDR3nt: TGTGCCAGCAGCTCAGGTGACTCCTACGAGCAGTACTTC
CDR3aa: CASSSGDSYEQYF

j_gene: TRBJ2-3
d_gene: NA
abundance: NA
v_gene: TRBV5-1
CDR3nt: TGCGCCAGCAGGGACAGCTTTAGCACAGATACGCAGTATTTT
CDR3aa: CASRDSFSTDTQYF

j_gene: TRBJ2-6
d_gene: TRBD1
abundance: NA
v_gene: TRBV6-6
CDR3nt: TGTGCCAGCAGGGGACAGGGGGCTGGTGGGGCCAACGTCCTGACTTTC
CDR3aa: CASRGQGAGGANVLTF

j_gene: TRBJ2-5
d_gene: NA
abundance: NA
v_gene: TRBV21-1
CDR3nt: TGTGCCAGCAGCAAAGTGGGCAGCCAAGAGACCCAGTACTTC
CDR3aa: CASSKVGSQETQYF

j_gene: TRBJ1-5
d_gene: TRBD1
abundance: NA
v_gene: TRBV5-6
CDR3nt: TGTGCCAGCAGCTTGGTGGCAGGGGGCGCGGCAAGGAGCAATCAGCCCCAGCATTTT
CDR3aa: CASSLVAGGAARSNQPQHF

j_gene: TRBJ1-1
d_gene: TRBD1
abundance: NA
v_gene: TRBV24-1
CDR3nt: TGTGCCACCCGAGCGTCGACAGGGGGTTGGACTGAAGCTTTCTTT
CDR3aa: CATRASTGGWTEAFF

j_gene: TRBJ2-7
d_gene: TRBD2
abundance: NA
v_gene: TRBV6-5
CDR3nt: TGTGCCAGCAGGGGAGCGGGACCCCCCTACGAGCAGTACTTC
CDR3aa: CASRGAGPPYEQYF

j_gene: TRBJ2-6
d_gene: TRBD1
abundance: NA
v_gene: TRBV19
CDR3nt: TGTGCCAGTAGTCGGGACAGTCCTGGGGCCAACGTCCTGACTTTC
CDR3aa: CASSRDSPGANVLTF

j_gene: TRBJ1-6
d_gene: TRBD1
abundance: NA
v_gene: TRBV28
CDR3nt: TGTGCCACCCGGACAGGGTCTAATTCACCCCTCCACTTT
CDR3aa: CATRTGSNSPLHF

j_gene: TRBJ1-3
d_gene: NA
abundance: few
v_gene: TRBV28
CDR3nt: TGTGCCAGCAGTTCCATTGAGGGGGCTGGAAACACCATATATTTT
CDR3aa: CASSSIEGAGNTIYF

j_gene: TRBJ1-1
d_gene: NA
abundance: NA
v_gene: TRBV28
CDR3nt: TGTGCCAGCAGTTTATTGCCCTCTGAGAAGAACACTGAAGCTTTCTTT
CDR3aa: CASSLLPSEKNTEAFF

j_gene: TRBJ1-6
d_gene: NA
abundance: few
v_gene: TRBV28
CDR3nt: TGTGCCAGCATTTCGGGGTATAATTCACCCCTCCACTTT
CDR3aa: CASISGYNSPLHF

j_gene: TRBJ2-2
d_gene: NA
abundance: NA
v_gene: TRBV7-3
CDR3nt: TGTGCCAGCAGCACCCTCAGGGCCTCGAACACCGGGGAGCTGTTTTTT
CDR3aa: CASSTLRASNTGELFF

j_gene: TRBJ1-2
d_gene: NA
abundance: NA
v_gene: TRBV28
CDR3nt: TGTGCCAGCAAAAGTCGTTCGGGGGGGAACTATGGCTACACCTTC
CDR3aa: CASKSRSGGNYGYTF

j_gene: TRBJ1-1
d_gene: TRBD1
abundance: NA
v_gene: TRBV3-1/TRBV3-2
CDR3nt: TGTGCCAGCAGCCAAGGGGACAGGGGGGGGACTGAAGCTTTCTTT
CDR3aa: CASSQGDRGGTEAFF